This T cell receptor (beta chain) stems from a study of shared clonotypes between healthy human individuals. V lost 3 bases and J 0 bases, leaving 6 bases between the germline ends. Germline V CDR1 and CDR2: SGHNT, YYREEE (reference sequence). The CDR3 is 13 residues long. The study enrolled healthy HIV-negative adults without recent acute infections or vaccinations as donors. CD4+ cell separation produced CD45RA+ naive and CD45RA-negative memory subsets. TCRdb's copy holds only in-frame clones and misses some; the assay was immunoSEQ multiplex PCR. Of roughly 1 million clones listed, around 74% were seen once; the top ten hold about 1.4%.

Sequencing was carried out using memory CD4+ T cells sorted from blood. As for subset: CD45RA-negative fraction. The receptor was derived from a man aged 18 to 30 in good health. The chain carries TRBV5-4 and TRBJ2-5; possibly TRBD2 for D (6 bases). The CDR3 region is CASSWGDQETQYF. The DNA of the CDR3 is TGTGCCAGCAGCTGGGGGGACCAAGAGACCCAGTACTTC.